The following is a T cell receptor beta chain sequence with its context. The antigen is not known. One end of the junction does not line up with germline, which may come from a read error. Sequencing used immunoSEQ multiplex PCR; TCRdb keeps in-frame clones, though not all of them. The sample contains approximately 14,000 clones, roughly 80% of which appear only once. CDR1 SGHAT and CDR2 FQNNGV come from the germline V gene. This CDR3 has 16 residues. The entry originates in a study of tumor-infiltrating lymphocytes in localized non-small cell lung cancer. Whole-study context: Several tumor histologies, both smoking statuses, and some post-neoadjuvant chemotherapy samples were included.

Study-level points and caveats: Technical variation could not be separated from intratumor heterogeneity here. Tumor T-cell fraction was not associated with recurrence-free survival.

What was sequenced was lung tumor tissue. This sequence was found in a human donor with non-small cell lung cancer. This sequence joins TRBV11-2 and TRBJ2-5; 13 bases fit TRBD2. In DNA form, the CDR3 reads TGTGCCAGCAGCTTGAGACTAGCGGGAGGCCAAGGGACCCAGTACTTC. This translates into CASSLRLAGGQGTQYF.